This T cell receptor beta chain derives from a study of graft-versus-host responses after intestinal transplantation. Across the whole study: Each of the recipients got a multivisceral, liver-intestinal, or isolated intestinal transplant. Whole-study findings and limits: Declining HvG levels early post-transplant were linked to peak circulating GvH clone levels. Some patients had graft-donor T cell macrochimerism, and their allografts showed high graft-versus-host to host-versus-graft clonal ratios.

Trimming took off 2 bases at V and 4 bases at J, with 11 bases between the two ends. Germline-derived CDR1 and CDR2 are MDHEN and SYDVKM. The CDR3 is 14 residues long. Lymphocytes from graft epithelium and lamina propria were isolated. Some clones are missing from TCRdb's copy, which holds only in-frame ones; the method was immunoSEQ multiplex PCR. The sample yields more than 30,000 clones, around 90% seen once. On this clone itself: Its antigen is not identified.

The gene calls are TRBV28 and TRBJ1-2; the D gene is possibly TRBD1 (6 bases). Sequenced material: ileum tissue, taken roughly 200 days after intestinal transplant. This sequence was found in a human patient who received an intestinal transplant, so some T cells may come from the graft donor. This CDR3 is CASSLGQGFYGYTF. DNA for the CDR3: TGTGCCAGCAGTTTAGGGCAGGGGTTCTATGGCTACACCTTC.